The next 19 T cell receptor beta chains were all read from a single sample in a study of T cell responses to AZD1222 COVID-19 vaccine. The data were produced by immunoSEQ multiplex PCR, yet TCRdb's version contains in-frame clones alone and is incomplete. Of 120,000 to 150,000 clones listed, over 75% are singletons. The input for sequencing was peripheral blood, taken on day 0 of AZD1222 vaccination. These receptor sequences come from an adult in good health.

The V gene is TRBV6-1, the J gene TRBJ1-6, with D tentatively TRBD1 (6 bases). V was shortened by 2 bases and J by 4 bases, with 12 bases between the two germline ends. In germline, CDR1 is MNHNS, CDR2 SASEGT. This CDR3 spans 16 amino acids. CDR3 sequence: CASSESRGQYNSPLHF. The DNA for the CDR3 is TGTGCCAGCAGTGAAAGTCGAGGACAGTATAATTCACCCCTCCACTTT.

The V and J genes are TRBV9 and TRBJ2-7, with D possibly TRBD2 on 6 matching bases. CDR1 is SGDLS, CDR2 YYNGEE, per germline. The CDR3 is made up of 13 amino acids. V lost 4 bases to trimming and J lost 7 bases, with 15 bases between them. In DNA form, the CDR3 reads TGTGCCAGCAGCCCAGAGGGGACTGGGGAGCAGTACTTC. This sequence encodes CASSPEGTGEQYF.

The chain links TRBV4-1 to TRBJ1-6; 9 bases fit TRBD1. This CDR3 spans 15 amino acids. Per the germline V gene, CDR1 is MGHRA and CDR2 is YSYEKL. Losses at the gene ends were 0 bases for V and 8 bases for J; bases not matched to a gene: 2. The DNA for the CDR3 is TGCGCCAGCAGCCAAGAGGGGACAGGGTATTCACCCCTCCACTTT. It specifies CASSQEGTGYSPLHF.

This clone was seen once. V gene TRBV18 combines with J gene TRBJ2-1, with D possibly being TRBD2 (6 bases). V was pared by 3 bases and J by 3 bases, with 15 bases between. In germline, CDR1 is KGHSH, CDR2 LQKENI. The CDR3 loop spans 16 amino acids. The CDR3 region is CASSPGTSHSYNEQFF. CDR3 nucleotides: TGTGCCAGCTCACCCGGGACTTCCCATAGCTACAATGAGCAGTTCTTC.

The gene calls are TRBV7-2 and TRBJ1-1; D not certain. V was shortened by 5 bases and J by 0 bases, with 22 bases between the two germline ends. The CDR3 has 18 residues. The V gene's germline CDR1 is SGHTA and CDR2 FQGNSA. The CDR3 DNA is TGTGCCAGCAGCGCGAGGAGAGGGATCCCCCCCCTGAACACTGAAGCTTTCTTT. It encodes CASSARRGIPPLNTEAFF.

V usage is TRBV11-2 and J usage is TRBJ2-5; D gene ambiguous. This CDR3 is 13 amino acids long. Trimming shortened V by 5 bases and J by 1 base, and 8 bases separated the two germline ends. The germline V gene encodes CDR1 SGHAT and CDR2 FQNNGV. DNA for the CDR3: TGTGCCAGCAGCCCTTCGACCCAAGAGACCCAGTACTTC. This gives the protein CASSPSTQETQYF.

The rearrangement joins TRBV18 to TRBJ2-3; D remains ambiguous. This CDR3 region has 13 residues. CDR1 and CDR2 from the germline V gene are KGHSH and LQKENI. V shed 3 bases and J shed 1 base, with 5 bases lying between them. The CDR3 sequence is CASSPAGTDTQYF. DNA for the CDR3: TGTGCCAGCTCACCTGCAGGCACAGATACGCAGTATTTT.

V gene TRBV5-4 combines with J gene TRBJ2-1; no clear D gene. Trimming removed 4 bases at V and 0 bases at J, with 11 bases between. CDR1 and CDR2 (germline): SGHNT, YYREEE (reference sequence). The length of the CDR3 is 15 residues. The CDR3 loop reads CASSPEPHSYNEQFF. The CDR3 DNA sequence: TGTGCCAGCAGCCCCGAGCCACACTCCTACAATGAGCAGTTCTTC.

The rearrangement joins TRBV12-3 or TRBV12-4 to TRBJ1-2; tentatively, D is TRBD1 (5 bases). The CDR3 totals 13 residues. Trimming removed 8 bases from V and 3 bases from J, with 13 bases in between. The CDR3 region is CASGSRGDYGYTF. The CDR3 DNA follows: TGTGCCAGCGGTTCACGGGGCGACTATGGCTACACCTTC.

J is TRBJ1-1 and V is TRBV7-9; no clear D gene. This CDR3 has 13 residues. The V end lost 5 bases, the J end lost 1 base, and 8 bases lay between the germline ends. Germline V gene sequence: CDR1 SEHNR, CDR2 FQNEAQ (reference sequence). The CDR3, as DNA: TGTGCCAGCAGCGGAACTTGGAACACTGAAGCTTTCTTT. It specifies CASSGTWNTEAFF.

The V and J genes are TRBV27 and TRBJ1-2, with TRBD1 matching over 10 bases. Germline CDR1 reads MNHEY; CDR2 reads SMNVEV (reference sequence). V shed 1 base and J 6 bases; nucleotides not matched to a gene: 17. The CDR3 has 19 amino acids. The CDR3 DNA is TGTGCCAGCAGTTTATTAGGCTCCGCGGGGACAGGGGAGAGGAATGGCTACACCTTC. It encodes CASSLLGSAGTGERNGYTF.

The chain carries TRBV13 and TRBJ2-2; D is ambiguous. V lost 1 base, J lost 6 bases, and 15 bases lay in between. This CDR3 is 16 amino acids long. The germline V gene encodes CDR1 PRHDT and CDR2 FYEKMQ (reference sequence). The CDR3 nucleotides are TGTGCCAGCAGCTTAGAGCAAGCTTATTCCCCCGGGGAGCTGTTTTTT. Its protein product is CASSLEQAYSPGELFF.

This clone was found once. The chain uses TRBV19 and TRBJ1-5, with 8 bases that match TRBD1. The V gene end was trimmed by 5 bases and the J gene end by 3 bases; junction bases not matched to a gene: 9. This CDR3 has 16 amino acids. CDR1 is LNHDA, CDR2 SQIVND, per germline (reference sequence). In nucleotides, the CDR3 is TGTGCCAGTAGTGGGTACGGACAGGGCCTCAATCAGCCCCAGCATTTT. Residues: CASSGYGQGLNQPQHF.

This clone was detected only once. The rearrangement uses TRBV7-3 and TRBJ1-2; possible D gene TRBD1, 6 bases. Trimming pared 5 bases from V and 8 bases from J, leaving 15 bases between. The CDR3 covers 13 residues. Germline V lookup: CDR1 SGHTA, CDR2 FQGTGA. In nucleotides, the CDR3 is TGTGCCAGCAGCCATTCCGCAGGGGAAGGCTACACCTTC. It is translated as CASSHSAGEGYTF.

The gene calls are TRBV6-6 and TRBJ2-5; maybe TRBD1 (6 bases). Germline V lookup: CDR1 MNHNY, CDR2 SVGAGI (reference sequence). Trimming left V 0 bases short and J 4 bases short, with 9 bases between. The CDR3 is made up of 14 amino acids. The CDR3 DNA reads as TGTGCCAGCAGTTACTCGAACAGGGTAGAGACCCAGTACTTC. It specifies CASSYSNRVETQYF.

This clone has more than one count but fewer than ten. The chain links TRBV6-5 to TRBJ1-2; 11 bases are a match to TRBD1. Per germline, CDR1 MNHEY and CDR2 SVGAGI. The length of the CDR3 is 14 residues. After removal of 8 bases from V and 4 bases from J, the junction contained 6 bases not matched to a gene. Written as DNA, the CDR3 is TGTGCCAGCGGCGGGACAGGGGGTACCTATGGCTACACCTTC. Residues: CASGGTGGTYGYTF.

The chain recombines TRBV5-1 with TRBJ2-3; no clear D. This CDR3 is built from 13 residues. Trimming removed 4 bases from V and 6 bases from J, with 12 bases in between. Germline V gene sequence: CDR1 SGHRS, CDR2 YFSETQ. CDR3 protein: CASSRGERDTQYF. Written as DNA, the CDR3 is TGCGCCAGCAGCCGCGGTGAACGGGATACGCAGTATTTT. Combining the CDR3 with reference TRBV5-1 and TRBJ2-3 gives the whole variable domain KAGVTQTPRYLIKTRGQQVTLSCSPISGHRSVSWYQQTPGQGLQFLFEYFSETQRNKGNFPGRFSGRQFSNSRSEMNVSTLELGDSALYLCASSRGERDTQYFGPGTRLTVL.

J is TRBJ2-1 and V is TRBV7-9; TRBD2 agrees at 14 bases. The CDR3 has 19 residues. V lost 5 bases to trimming and J lost 9 bases; unmatched junction nucleotides: 18. Per germline, CDR1 SEHNR and CDR2 FQNEAQ (reference sequence). CDR3 DNA sequence: TGTGCCAGCAGCAAGTGGATGGGACTAGCGGGAGAGGTTAAGGCTGAGCAGTTCTTC. Encoded protein: CASSKWMGLAGEVKAEQFF. Full variable domain (remainder filled in from reference TRBV7-9 and TRBJ2-1): DTGVSQNPRHKITKRGQNVTFRCDPISEHNRLYWYRQTLGQGPEFLTYFQNEAQLEKSRLLSDRFSAERPKGSFSTLEIQRTEQGDSAMYLCASSKWMGLAGEVKAEQFFGPGTRLTVL.

V usage is TRBV24-1 and J usage is TRBJ2-2, with D perhaps TRBD2 (5 bases). The CDR3 sequence is 15 residues long. Trimming left V 5 bases short and J 6 bases short, with 15 bases between. CDR1 KGHDR and CDR2 SFDVKD come from the germline V gene. The CDR3 coding sequence is TGTGCCACCAGTGCGGGGATCTATCCGGCCGGGGAGCTGTTTTTT. Its protein product is CATSAGIYPAGELFF.